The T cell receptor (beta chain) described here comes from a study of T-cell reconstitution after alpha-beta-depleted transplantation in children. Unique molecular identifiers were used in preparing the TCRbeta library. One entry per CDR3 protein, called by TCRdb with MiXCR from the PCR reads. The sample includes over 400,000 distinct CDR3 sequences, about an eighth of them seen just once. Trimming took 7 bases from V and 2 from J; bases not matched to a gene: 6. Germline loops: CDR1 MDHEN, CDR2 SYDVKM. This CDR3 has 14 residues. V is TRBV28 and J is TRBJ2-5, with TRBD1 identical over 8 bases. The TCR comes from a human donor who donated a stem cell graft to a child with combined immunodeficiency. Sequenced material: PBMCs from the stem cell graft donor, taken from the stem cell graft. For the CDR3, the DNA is TGTGCCAGCAACCCAGGGGGCCGGCAAGAGACCCAGTACTTC. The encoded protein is CASNPGGRQETQYF.